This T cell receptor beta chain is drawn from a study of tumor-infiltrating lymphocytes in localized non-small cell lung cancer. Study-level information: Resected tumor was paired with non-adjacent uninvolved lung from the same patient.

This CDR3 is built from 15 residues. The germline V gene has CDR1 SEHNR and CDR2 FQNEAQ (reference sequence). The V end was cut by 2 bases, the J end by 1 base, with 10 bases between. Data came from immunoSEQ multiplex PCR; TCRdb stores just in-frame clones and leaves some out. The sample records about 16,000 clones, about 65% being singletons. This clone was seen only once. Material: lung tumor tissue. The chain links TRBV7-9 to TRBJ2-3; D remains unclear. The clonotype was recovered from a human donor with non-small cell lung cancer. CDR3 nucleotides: TGTGCCAGCAGCTTACAGCTGGGTCGCACAGATACGCAGTATTTT. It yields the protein CASSLQLGRTDTQYF.